Reported below is one TCR beta chain. Germline loops: CDR1 SEHNR, CDR2 FQNEAQ (reference sequence). The CDR3 runs to 17 residues. V lost 3 bases and J lost 0, with 15 bases in between. The data are from a study of blood T cell repertoires in COVID-19. Study summary: T cells, B-cell-depleted T cells, or PBMCs provided the cDNA or gDNA that served as material.

The assay was immunoSEQ multiplex PCR, and TCRdb's table has in-frame clones only and misses some. The repertoire includes approximately 450,000 clones, more than 85% of them detected once, and roughly 4% sits in the top ten. The V and J genes are TRBV7-9 and TRBJ2-1; a weak D match, TRBD2 (7 bases). Material for sequencing was peripheral blood. The sequence came from a woman aged 30 to 39 with acute or convalescent COVID-19. The CDR3 is CASSFSRGASSYNEQFF. The CDR3 coding sequence is TGTGCCAGCAGCTTCTCCCGGGGGGCGAGCTCCTACAATGAGCAGTTCTTC.